The clone carrying this T cell receptor (beta chain) was seen ten or more times. The antigen is unknown. Via MiXCR, TCRdb re-called the 5' RACE reads, giving one row per CDR3 protein. Here the sample spans 570,000 or so distinct CDR3 sequences, 9.6% being singletons. The CDR3 is 21 amino acids. The germline V gene encodes CDR1 MGHRA and CDR2 YSYEKL. V gave up 1 base and J gave up 2 bases, with 28 bases separating them. This specimen comes from a study of identical twins. Study results and caveats: Twins' surplus sharing was weaker for beta out-of-frame sequences. There was an excess of low generation probability in the out-of-frame alpha sequences that twins shared.

This same sample was also taken into another study, of yellow fever vaccine responses in identical twins.

The sequencing input was PBMCs. The chain has TRBV4-1 and TRBJ2-3; tentatively, D is TRBD1 or TRBD2 (5 bases each). This TCR came from a woman aged 18-29 years in good health. The CDR3 DNA follows: TGCGCCAGCAGCCAAGGGTGGGACCAATACAGACGGAAAGTCAACACAGATACGCAGTATTTT. Translated: CASSQGWDQYRRKVNTDTQYF.